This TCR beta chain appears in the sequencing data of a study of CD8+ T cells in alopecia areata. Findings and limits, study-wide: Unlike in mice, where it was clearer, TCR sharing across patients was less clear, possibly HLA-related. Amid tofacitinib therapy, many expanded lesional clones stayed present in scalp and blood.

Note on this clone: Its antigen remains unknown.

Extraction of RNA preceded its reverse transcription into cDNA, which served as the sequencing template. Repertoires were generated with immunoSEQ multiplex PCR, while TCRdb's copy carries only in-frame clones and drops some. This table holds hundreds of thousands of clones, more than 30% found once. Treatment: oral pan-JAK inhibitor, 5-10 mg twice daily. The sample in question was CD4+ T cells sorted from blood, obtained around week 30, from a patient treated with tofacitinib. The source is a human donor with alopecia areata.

This chain's CDR3 is CASSLGGTDTQYF. Written as DNA, the CDR3 is TGTGCCAGCAGCTTGGGTGGCACAGATACGCAGTATTTT. This sequence joins TRBV5-4 and TRBJ2-3; the D is unclear. CDR3 size: 13 residues. CDR1 SGHNT and CDR2 YYREEE come from the germline V gene (reference sequence). Trimming took 0 bases from V and 1 from J, leaving 3 bases between them.